A single sample gave rise to the 19 T cell receptor beta chains below, sequenced in a study of T-cell reconstitution after alpha-beta-depleted transplantation in children. Unique molecular identifiers were incorporated into the prepared TCRbeta library. TCRdb passed the PCR reads through MiXCR, listing each CDR3 protein once. Here the sample spans 180,000 or so distinct CDR3 sequences, 6.3% being singletons. The sample consisted of PBMCs, taken before TCRalphabeta/CD19-depleted stem cell transplant. The source is a girl under three years old with combined immunodeficiency, due to receive a stem cell transplant.

This clonotype was seen at least ten times. This chain connects TRBV7-3 to TRBJ2-1; D may be TRBD1 or TRBD2 (5 bases each). The V end lost 4 bases, the J end lost 6 bases, and 16 bases lay between the germline ends. CDR3 size: 15 residues. Germline lookup yields CDR1 SGHTA and CDR2 FQGTGA. The DNA of the CDR3 is TGTGCCAGCAGCTCAACATTCGTGGGACCCAATGAGCAGTTCTTC. Its protein is CASSSTFVGPNEQFF. The variable domain in full, with the rest retrieved from reference TRBV7-3 and TRBJ2-1, is GAGVSQTPSNKVTEKGKYVELRCDPISGHTALYWYRQSLGQGPEFLIYFQGTGAADDSGLPNDRFFAVRPEGSVSTLKIQRTERGDSAVYLCASSSTFVGPNEQFFGPGTRLTVL.

This clonotype came up many times. This chain uses TRBV12-3 or TRBV12-4 with TRBJ1-5, with 8 bases fitting TRBD1. This CDR3 spans 14 amino acids. Trimming took 3 bases from V and 5 from J; bases not matched to a gene: 3. The CDR3 loop is CASSFETGDQPQHF. Here the CDR3 DNA reads TGTGCCAGCAGTTTTGAGACAGGGGATCAGCCCCAGCATTTT.

This clonotype was found many times. The chain joins TRBV7-2 to TRBJ2-1, with D perhaps matching TRBD2 (6 bases). The V and J ends lost 5 bases and 3 bases respectively, with 20 bases between them. The CDR3 runs to 17 residues. Germline CDR1 is SGHTA and CDR2 is FQGNSA. The CDR3: CASSRHGGTGIYNEQFF. The CDR3 nucleotides read TGTGCCAGCAGCAGACACGGGGGTACGGGAATCTACAATGAGCAGTTCTTC.

With respect to this clonotype: At one boundary the junction diverges from the germline segment, which might be a read error. The chain employs TRBV28 and TRBJ2-1; 7 positions agree with TRBD2. The CDR3 spans 15 residues. The germline CDR1 and CDR2 sequences are MDHEN and SYDVKM. This chain's CDR3 is CGSSPGGSSYNEQFF. The CDR3 coding sequence is TGTGGCAGCAGTCCCGGGGGGAGCTCCTACAATGAGCAGTTCTTC.

This clonotype was observed at least ten times. The rearrangement links TRBV5-1 to TRBJ2-7, with TRBD1 as a possible D gene (6 bases). Germline loops: CDR1 SGHRS, CDR2 YFSETQ. The CDR3 has 14 residues. The V gene lost 0 bases and the J gene lost 4 bases, with 11 bases spanning the gap. The CDR3 DNA reads TGCGCCAGCAGCTTGGCACAGGGTACGTACGAGCAGTACTTC. Its translation is CASSLAQGTYEQYF.

Many counts were recorded for this clonotype. The V and J genes are TRBV7-6 and TRBJ2-1; the match to TRBD1 covers 7 bases. Germline CDR1 and CDR2: SGHVS and FNYEAQ. The CDR3 extends over 16 amino acids. J lost 5 bases, V lost 1 base, and 8 bases had no gene match. The CDR3 DNA sequence: TGTGCCAGCAGCTTAGGACAGGGAAAAGTCGACAATGAGCAGTTCTTC. Translation gives CASSLGQGKVDNEQFF.

This clonotype was seen repeatedly, ten times or more. The chain is built from TRBV13 and TRBJ2-7; possibly TRBD1 for D (6 bases). Trimming cost V 5 bases and J 4 bases, with 9 bases left between them. The CDR3 loop spans 12 amino acids. Germline loops: CDR1 PRHDT, CDR2 FYEKMQ (reference sequence). This chain's CDR3 is CASSLGQYEQYF. As DNA, the CDR3 is TGTGCCAGCAGCCTCGGACAGTACGAGCAGTACTTC.

This clonotype was observed a handful of times. The chain recombines TRBV5-1 with TRBJ2-7; 14 nucleotides line up with TRBD2. The germline V gene has CDR1 SGHRS and CDR2 YFSETQ. After removal of 2 bases from V and 7 bases from J, the junction contained 5 bases not matched to a gene. The CDR3 contains 15 residues. This chain's CDR3 is CASSLPGLAGEEQYF. CDR3 DNA sequence: TGCGCCAGCAGCTTACCGGGACTAGCGGGAGAAGAGCAGTACTTC.

At least ten counts were recorded for this clonotype. The chain links TRBV24-1 to TRBJ2-1; no definite D call. Germline lookup yields CDR1 KGHDR and CDR2 SFDVKD. The CDR3 is 14 residues long. The V end lost 0 bases, the J end lost 8 bases, and 10 bases lay between the germline ends. CDR3 in amino acids: CATSDLSESHEQFF. CDR3 DNA sequence: TGTGCCACCAGTGATTTGTCAGAGTCTCATGAGCAGTTCTTC.

Comment on this clonotype: Because the CDR3 is missing its conserved closing phenylalanine or tryptophan, this is likely a read error. This rearrangement joins TRBV30 to TRBJ1-1; no reliable D call. The germline V gene encodes CDR1 GTSNPN and CDR2 SVGIG (reference sequence). The CDR3 is 13 amino acids. V was cut by 0 bases and J by 1 base, with 6 bases left in between. The CDR3 here is CAWSVVENTEAFY. CDR3 nucleotides: TGTGCCTGGAGTGTAGTGGAGAACACTGAAGCTTTCTAT.

This clonotype was observed at least ten times. V and J are TRBV30 and TRBJ1-1; D remains ambiguous. In germline, CDR1 is GTSNPN, CDR2 SVGIG (reference sequence). CDR3 length: 11 amino acids. Trimming pared 6 bases from V and 9 bases from J, leaving 14 bases between. This CDR3 is CACESDTKAFF. The CDR3 DNA reads TGTGCCTGCGAATCAGACACCAAAGCTTTCTTT. Looking up the rest from reference TRBV30 and TRBJ1-1 gives the full variable domain: SQTIHQWPATLVQPVGSPLSLECTVEGTSNPNLYWYRQAAGRGLQLLFYSVGIGQISSEVPQNLSASRPQDRQFILSSKKLLLSDSGFYLCACESDTKAFFGQGTRLTVV.

This clonotype has ten or more counts. CDR3 in DNA: TGCAGTGCCCTGGGACTAGCGGGGGAAGGTGAGCAGTTCTTC. Protein product: CSALGLAGEGEQFF. The V and J genes are TRBV20-1 and TRBJ2-1, with 14 bases lining up with TRBD2. Per the germline V gene, CDR1 is DFQATT and CDR2 is SNEGSKA (reference sequence). This CDR3 is built from 14 residues. The J segment lost 9 bases and the V segment lost 6 bases, leaving 7 bases of the junction unmatched.

This clonotype was recorded at least ten times. The chain couples TRBV12-3 or TRBV12-4 to TRBJ2-5; D is undetermined. Trimming took 3 bases from V and 2 from J, leaving 13 bases between them. The CDR3 contains 15 residues. The CDR3 loop is CASSFIGGAQETQYF. As DNA, the CDR3 is TGTGCCAGCAGTTTTATTGGCGGAGCGCAAGAGACCCAGTACTTC.

The table lists this clonotype with many counts. This chain joins TRBV11-2 and TRBJ2-1; D call uncertain. The CDR3 has 13 amino acids. V was pared by 5 bases and J by 7 bases, with 12 bases between. Germline V gives CDR1 SGHAT, CDR2 FQNNGV. CDR3 amino acids: CASSPTLGNEQFF. CDR3 coding DNA: TGTGCCAGCAGCCCCACCTTAGGGAATGAGCAGTTCTTC.

This clonotype was observed many times. The gene calls are TRBV3-1 and TRBJ2-1; 7 bases align to TRBD2. The germline V gene has CDR1 LGHDT and CDR2 YNNKEL (reference sequence). The trim removed 1 base at V and 10 bases at J, leaving 4 bases unmatched. The length of the CDR3 is 13 residues. The CDR3 nucleotides are TGTGCCAGCAGCCAAGGGCAGGGAGGGGAGCAGTTCTTC. It translates to CASSQGQGGEQFF.

This clonotype was observed at least ten times. The genes are TRBV10-3 and TRBJ1-1; D is ambiguous. Germline V gives CDR1 ENHRY, CDR2 SYGVKD. Between the trimmed V and J ends, which lost 0 bases and 4 bases, there was a span of 6 bases. The CDR3 has 13 residues. The DNA for the CDR3 is TGTGCCATCAGTGAGTCTAACCCCACTGAAGCTTTCTTT. It yields the protein CAISESNPTEAFF.

This clonotype was counted at least ten times. The CDR3, as DNA: TGCGCCAGCAGCTTGGAAGCGGGGGGAGGTTACAATGAGCAGTTCTTC. It codes for CASSLEAGGGYNEQFF. The rearrangement joins TRBV5-1 to TRBJ2-1; 9 bases fit TRBD2. V dropped 0 bases and J dropped 4; count of bases not matched to a gene: 5. The CDR3 is 16 residues long. From germline, CDR1 is SGHRS and CDR2 YFSETQ.

Many counts were recorded for this clonotype. V is TRBV29-1 and J is TRBJ1-1, with TRBD1 identical over 8 bases. J was trimmed by 4 bases and V by 4 bases; bases with no gene match: 2. The CDR3 is 12 residues long. The V gene's germline CDR1 is SQVTM and CDR2 ANQGSEA. In DNA, the CDR3 is TGCAGCGTTGGCAGGGGGCCCACTGAAGCTTTCTTT. It translates to CSVGRGPTEAFF.

This clonotype was seen ten or more times. V usage is TRBV7-6 and J usage is TRBJ2-1, with D perhaps matching TRBD1 (5 bases). V was clipped by 1 base and J by 5 bases, with 12 bases between them. Germline assignment: CDR1 SGHVS and CDR2 FNYEAQ. This CDR3 is 15 amino acids long. CDR3 in DNA: TGTGCCAGCAGCTTAGGTGGGGCCCTCAACAATGAGCAGTTCTTC. Protein: CASSLGGALNNEQFF.